A single sample is the source of the 31 T cell receptor beta chains below, sequenced in a study of early T cells in non-severe SARS-CoV-2 infection. MiXCR, run by TCRdb on the 5' RACE reads, gives a single entry per CDR3 protein. There are around 56,000 distinct CDR3 sequences in the sample; 13% occur only once, and about 9.3% lies in the top ten. The sample here was whole blood, taken at baseline. The source is an adult who was a healthcare worker with PCR-confirmed SARS-CoV-2 infection or an uninfected control (not recorded which).

The V call is TRBV5-3, the J call TRBJ2-2; D gene unclear. TRBV5-3 is an ORF for which the function is uncertain. Trimming removed 3 bases at V and 2 bases at J, with 14 bases between. CDR3 length: 16 residues. CDR3: CARSSRVFHNTGELFF. CDR3 sequence (DNA): TGTGCCAGAAGCTCCCGGGTTTTCCATAACACCGGGGAGCTGTTTTTT.

CDR3 sequence: CATSSSSDTQYF. In nucleotides, the CDR3 is TGTGCCACCAGCAGTTCGTCAGATACGCAGTATTTT. V and J are TRBV15 and TRBJ2-3; D is undetermined. The V end lost 3 bases, the J end lost 4 bases, and 5 bases lay between the germline ends. The CDR3 extends over 12 amino acids. CDR1 and CDR2 from the germline V gene are LNHNV and YYDKDF (reference sequence).

The V and J genes are TRBV12-3 or TRBV12-4 and TRBJ2-3; the match to TRBD2 covers 8 bases. CDR3 length equals 14 residues. Unmatched junction bases numbered 4, after V lost 5 bases and J lost 3 bases. The CDR3: CASSEAGVTDTQYF. The CDR3 DNA reads as TGTGCCAGCAGTGAAGCGGGAGTTACAGATACGCAGTATTTT.

The chain carries TRBV7-6 and TRBJ2-1; 10 bases are shared with TRBD2. The CDR3 is 18 residues long. Germline CDR1 is SGHVS and CDR2 is FNYEAQ. V shed 2 bases and J 0 bases; nucleotides not matched to a gene: 7. As DNA, the CDR3 is TGTGCCAGCAGCTTATCCCCGGCTAGCGGGAGCTCCTACAATGAGCAGTTCTTC. Encoded protein: CASSLSPASGSSYNEQFF.

This chain uses TRBV20-1 with TRBJ1-6, with D hard to call. The CDR3 totals 13 residues. Germline CDR1 DFQATT, CDR2 SNEGSKA (reference sequence). The ends were cut back, 5 bases at V and 13 bases at J, with 18 bases in the middle. CDR3 region: CSAADQMEVPLHF. The CDR3 coding sequence is TGCAGTGCTGCGGACCAGATGGAGGTCCCCCTCCACTTT.

This clonotype was picked up many times. The chain links TRBV7-9 to TRBJ2-7; 7 nucleotides agree with TRBD1. CDR1 SEHNR and CDR2 FQNEAQ come from the germline V gene (reference sequence). The CDR3 is 14 residues long. With V trimmed by 5 bases and J by 5 bases, 9 bases remained unmatched. CDR3: CASSPRQGLNEQYF. Written as DNA, the CDR3 is TGTGCCAGCAGCCCCAGACAGGGATTAAACGAGCAGTACTTC.

The table lists this clonotype with a few counts. The V and J genes are TRBV7-2 and TRBJ1-1, with 7 positions matching TRBD1. Germline CDR1 reads SGHTA; CDR2 reads FQGNSA. This CDR3 spans 13 amino acids. The junction had 8 bases not matched to a gene; V was cut back by 5 bases and J by 8 bases. The CDR3 loop is CASSGRQGVEAFF. In DNA form, the CDR3 reads TGTGCCAGCAGCGGCAGACAGGGAGTGGAAGCTTTCTTT.

The chain employs TRBV6-6 and TRBJ2-3; either TRBD1 or TRBD2 may supply D (5 bases each). The germline V gene has CDR1 MNHNY and CDR2 SVGAGI (reference sequence). Trimming took off 6 bases at V and 4 bases at J, with 29 bases between the two ends. This CDR3 region has 19 residues. In DNA, the CDR3 is TGTGCCAGCAGCTACGGAATCGGGGCTATTGAGAGCCACGCAGATACGCAGTATTTT. Translating it yields CASSYGIGAIESHADTQYF.

This clonotype appeared a few times. The genes are TRBV5-4 and TRBJ1-2; D unclear. The V end was cut by 0 bases, the J end by 1 base, with 10 bases between. The CDR3 runs 15 residues. Germline assignment: CDR1 SGHNT and CDR2 YYREEE (reference sequence). The CDR3 region is CASSLVGLVNYGYTF. CDR3 DNA: TGTGCCAGCAGCTTGGTTGGCTTGGTTAACTATGGCTACACCTTC.

In its sample, this clonotype was seen many times. The rearrangement uses TRBV20-1 and TRBJ1-5; D is unresolved. CDR3 size: 12 residues. V dropped 3 bases and J dropped 5 bases, with 8 bases sitting between them. Germline assignment: CDR1 DFQATT and CDR2 SNEGSKA (reference sequence). CDR3 region: CSASDGDQPQHF. CDR3 coding DNA: TGCAGTGCTAGCGATGGTGATCAGCCCCAGCATTTT.

The chain links TRBV7-6 to TRBJ2-7, with D uncertain. CDR1 and CDR2 (germline): SGHVS, FNYEAQ. Trimming took off 5 bases at V and 2 bases at J, with 19 bases between the two ends. This CDR3 is built from 16 residues. The CDR3 DNA follows: TGTGCCAGCAGCCTCTTTCTTCGCGGCGCACCCTACGAGCAGTACTTC. Amino acid sequence: CASSLFLRGAPYEQYF.

The V and J genes are TRBV7-6 and TRBJ1-1, with a weak D call TRBD1 (6 bases). The V and J ends lost 5 bases and 0 bases respectively, with 13 bases between them. The CDR3 is 15 amino acids. The germline V gene has CDR1 SGHVS and CDR2 FNYEAQ. CDR3 sequence: CASSPQTGLNTEAFF. CDR3 nucleotides: TGTGCCAGCAGCCCCCAGACAGGTCTGAACACTGAAGCTTTCTTT.

This clonotype was seen a few times. V gene TRBV20-1 combines with J gene TRBJ2-5; TRBD2 matches at 9 bases. This CDR3 contains 15 residues. Germline CDR1 DFQATT, CDR2 SNEGSKA (reference sequence). The V segment lost 3 bases and the J segment 5 bases; nucleotides outside the gene matches: 10. The CDR3 DNA is TGCAGTGCTAGGCTGGCGGGAGGGCCGGAGGAGACCCAGTACTTC. It translates to CSARLAGGPEETQYF.

The sample holds a few counts of this clonotype. The chain joins TRBV11-2 to TRBJ2-2; D gene unclear. The germline V and J ends were trimmed by 5 bases and 4 bases, with 5 bases remaining between them. From germline, CDR1 is SGHAT and CDR2 FQNNGV. The CDR3 runs 12 residues. The CDR3 sequence is CASSTTTGELFF. CDR3 coding DNA: TGTGCCAGCAGCACGACCACCGGGGAGCTGTTTTTT.

This clonotype was seen many times. This sequence joins TRBV29-1 and TRBJ2-7, with 7 bases that match TRBD1. This CDR3 has 13 amino acids. J was trimmed by 0 bases and V by 1 base; bases with no gene match: 0. Germline lookup yields CDR1 SQVTM and CDR2 ANQGSEA. CDR3 in amino acids: CSVEGDSSYEQYF. The CDR3 DNA is TGCAGCGTTGAAGGGGACAGCTCCTACGAGCAGTACTTC.

The CDR3 is CASSQGGSKTEAFF. CDR3 nucleotides: TGCGCCAGCAGCCAAGGGGGAAGTAAGACTGAAGCTTTCTTT. The chain joins TRBV4-1 to TRBJ1-1; no reliable D call. The CDR3 has 14 amino acids. V dropped 1 base and J dropped 5 bases, with 11 bases sitting between them. The germline V gene has CDR1 MGHRA and CDR2 YSYEKL.

The rearrangement links TRBV5-1 to TRBJ2-7, with TRBD1 as a possible D gene (6 bases). CDR1 SGHRS and CDR2 YFSETQ come from the germline V gene. Trimming stripped 4 bases from V and 3 bases from J, with 11 bases between. The CDR3 sequence is 13 residues long. CDR3 sequence: CASSPWDIYEQYF. The CDR3 DNA reads TGCGCCAGCAGCCCGTGGGACATCTACGAGCAGTACTTC.

The chain has TRBV4-3 and TRBJ2-6; unclear D gene. V was shortened by 1 base and J by 4 bases, with 11 bases between the two germline ends. Germline CDR1 LGHNA, CDR2 YSLEER. The CDR3 has 16 amino acids. In DNA form, the CDR3 reads TGCGCCAGCAGCCAAGGCAGCTCCCCCGGGGCCAACGTCCTGACTTTC. This gives the protein CASSQGSSPGANVLTF.

The V call is TRBV5-1, the J call TRBJ1-1; 10 bases agree with TRBD1. The germline V gene encodes CDR1 SGHRS and CDR2 YFSETQ. V shed 3 bases and J 7 bases; nucleotides not matched to a gene: 9. The CDR3 totals 15 residues. CDR3 in amino acids: CASSYSGTGAGEAFF. The CDR3 DNA sequence: TGCGCCAGCAGCTACTCCGGGACAGGGGCCGGTGAAGCTTTCTTT. Supplemented by reference TRBV5-1 and TRBJ1-1, the full variable domain reads KAGVTQTPRYLIKTRGQQVTLSCSPISGHRSVSWYQQTPGQGLQFLFEYFSETQRNKGNFPGRFSGRQFSNSRSEMNVSTLELGDSALYLCASSYSGTGAGEAFFGQGTRLTVV.

This clonotype was seen many times. At one end the junction does not follow the germline gene, possibly because of a read error. The rearrangement uses TRBV11-3 and TRBJ1-2, with D possibly matching TRBD1 (6 bases). The length of the CDR3 is 11 residues. The germline V gene has CDR1 SGHNT and CDR2 YENEEA. The CDR3 here is CASSFGQPIIF. In nucleotides, the CDR3 is TGTGCCAGCAGCTTTGGACAGCCCATTATCTTC.

This clonotype was observed a handful of times. V and J are TRBV12-3 or TRBV12-4 and TRBJ1-2; the match to TRBD1 covers 10 bases. Trimming took 1 base from V and 4 from J; bases not matched to a gene: 3. This CDR3 is built from 15 residues. CDR3 coding DNA: TGTGCCAGCAGTTTAGGGACAGGGGGTAGCTATGGCTACACCTTC. Its protein product is CASSLGTGGSYGYTF.

This clonotype came up many times. The chain links TRBV19 to TRBJ2-1; TRBD2 matches 14 bases. CDR1 is LNHDA, CDR2 SQIVND, per germline (reference sequence). The CDR3 loop spans 15 amino acids. With V trimmed by 6 bases and J by 5 bases, 3 bases remained unmatched. CDR3 sequence reads: CASRTSGRANNEQFF. In nucleotides, the CDR3 is TGTGCCAGTAGGACTAGCGGGAGGGCCAACAATGAGCAGTTCTTC.

The V call is TRBV3-1, the J call TRBJ1-1; TRBD1 is a possible D gene (5 bases). Germline CDR1 LGHDT, CDR2 YNNKEL (reference sequence). V was clipped by 4 bases and J by 3 bases, with 9 bases between them. The CDR3 extends over 13 amino acids. The CDR3 region has the DNA TGTGCCAGCAGCCCAGGGATTGACACTGAAGCTTTCTTT. Translating it yields CASSPGIDTEAFF.

This clonotype was detected ten times or more. The V gene is TRBV4-2, the J gene TRBJ1-2; 8 positions match TRBD1. CDR1 LGHNA and CDR2 YNFKEQ come from the germline V gene. The CDR3 loop spans 15 amino acids. V trimming: 3 bases; J trimming: 7 bases; junction bases outside the gene matches: 10. The CDR3: CASSQFGQGEFGYTF. Here the CDR3 DNA reads TGTGCCAGCAGCCAGTTTGGACAGGGAGAATTTGGCTACACCTTC.

This chain joins TRBV11-2 and TRBJ1-1; TRBD1 matches 7 bases. Trimming removed 6 bases from V and 4 bases from J; junction bases left unmatched: 5. CDR1 is SGHAT and CDR2 is FQNNGV in the germline V gene. This CDR3 contains 13 residues. CDR3 residues: CASSLGTVTEAFF. In nucleotides, the CDR3 is TGTGCCAGCAGTTTGGGGACAGTCACTGAAGCTTTCTTT.

This clonotype was found many times. The CDR3: CASSLVAGARVNTEAFF. In DNA form, the CDR3 reads TGTGCCAGCAGCTTAGTTGCGGGGGCGCGGGTGAACACTGAAGCTTTCTTT. This chain links TRBV7-9 with TRBJ1-1; possible D gene TRBD1, 6 bases. V was cut by 1 base and J by 0 bases, with 15 bases left in between. The germline CDR1 and CDR2 sequences are SEHNR and FQNEAQ (reference sequence). The CDR3 has 17 amino acids.

This clonotype was counted ten times or more. The chain has TRBV7-3 and TRBJ2-2; possibly TRBD1 for D (6 bases). The CDR3 is 13 amino acids. Trimming cost V 5 bases and J 5 bases, with 9 bases left between them. Germline lookup yields CDR1 SGHTA and CDR2 FQGTGA. The CDR3: CASSLQGTGELFF. The DNA of the CDR3 is TGTGCCAGCAGCCTACAGGGTACCGGGGAGCTGTTTTTT.

J is TRBJ2-1 and V is TRBV20-1; D not certain. CDR1 DFQATT and CDR2 SNEGSKA come from the germline V gene (reference sequence). CDR3 length: 11 residues. The V gene lost 6 bases and the J gene lost 7 bases, with 10 bases spanning the gap. CDR3 protein: CSAHDENEQFF. DNA for the CDR3: TGCAGTGCCCACGACGAGAATGAGCAGTTCTTC.

This clonotype was picked up many times. This chain joins TRBV27 and TRBJ2-7; D is perhaps TRBD1 or TRBD2 (5 bases each). Trimming shortened V by 9 bases and J by 2 bases, and 20 bases separated the two germline ends. CDR3 length equals 15 residues. Per germline, CDR1 MNHEY and CDR2 SMNVEV (reference sequence). This CDR3 reads CASNRRDRETYEQYF. The CDR3 region has the DNA TGTGCCAGTAACCGCCGGGACCGAGAGACCTACGAGCAGTACTTC.

This chain links TRBV5-8 with TRBJ2-7; D gene unclear. Trimming removed 4 bases at V and 3 bases at J, with 11 bases between. Germline V gene sequence: CDR1 SGHTS, CDR2 YDEGEE. The CDR3 extends over 13 amino acids. The CDR3 DNA sequence: TGTGCCAGCAGCCTGCTGAATCTCTACGAGCAGTACTTC. Translating it yields CASSLLNLYEQYF.

This clonotype was observed at least ten times. This chain joins TRBV5-6 and TRBJ2-2; 11 bases agree with TRBD1. The V gene's germline CDR1 is SGHDT and CDR2 YYEEEE. V was clipped by 4 bases and J by 0 bases; unmatched bases: 2. This CDR3 is built from 16 residues. The CDR3 nucleotides read TGTGCCAGCAGCCTGGACAGGGGGCCGAACACCGGGGAGCTGTTTTTT. Its protein is CASSLDRGPNTGELFF.